Following are 5 T cell receptor beta chains from one sample sequenced in a study of control samples from healthy donors and cancer patients. The repertoire was sequenced with immunoSEQ multiplex PCR; TCRdb's copy has only in-frame clones and lacks some. The profile covers about 250,000 clones, with about four fifths appearing a single time and about 14% taken by the ten largest. The sequencing sample was made of PBMCs. These receptors were obtained from a woman aged 60-75 years with lung cancer.

The V call is TRBV5-1, the J call TRBJ1-6; 7 bases are a match to TRBD1. Germline loops: CDR1 SGHRS, CDR2 YFSETQ. With V trimmed by 0 bases and J by 4 bases, 10 bases remained unmatched. The CDR3 totals 18 residues. CDR3: CASSLEGAGPPYNSPLHF. The CDR3 DNA reads as TGCGCCAGCAGCTTGGAGGGGGCAGGGCCCCCTTATAATTCACCCCTCCACTTT.

The rearrangement joins TRBV28 to TRBJ1-1; 10 bases fit TRBD1. The V and J ends lost 6 bases and 11 bases, in that order; junction bases with no gene match: 6. The CDR3 is made up of 12 amino acids. CDR1 is MDHEN, CDR2 SYDVKM, per germline. CDR3 sequence: CASRPPTGGAFF. The CDR3 nucleotides are TGTGCCAGCAGGCCGCCGACAGGGGGCGCTTTCTTT. Filled out from reference TRBV28 and TRBJ1-1, the complete variable domain reads DVKVTQSSRYLVKRTGEKVFLECVQDMDHENMFWYRQDPGLGLRLIYFSYDVKMKEKGDIPEGYSVSREKKERFSLILESASTNQTSMYLCASRPPTGGAFFGQGTRLTVV.

The chain recombines TRBV28 with TRBJ2-7, with unresolved D. The CDR3 is made up of 12 amino acids. V lost 5 bases and J lost 5, with 10 bases in between. Germline V gene lookup returns CDR1 MDHEN and CDR2 SYDVKM. CDR3: CASSRRRDEQYF. CDR3 nucleotide sequence: TGTGCCAGCAGTAGACGACGGGACGAGCAGTACTTC.

This chain links TRBV2 with TRBJ1-1, with 11 bases that match TRBD1. The junction had 3 bases not matched to a gene; V was cut back by 8 bases and J by 7 bases. The CDR3 sequence is 12 residues long. Germline CDR1 and CDR2: SNHLY and FYNNEI. The CDR3: CASGTGGGEAFF. CDR3 nucleotide sequence: TGTGCCAGCGGGACAGGGGGGGGTGAAGCTTTCTTT.

This rearrangement joins TRBV9 to TRBJ2-7; possibly TRBD1 for D (6 bases). Germline V gene sequence: CDR1 SGDLS, CDR2 YYNGEE. The CDR3 runs 14 residues. V dropped 3 bases and J dropped 6 bases, with 16 bases sitting between them. The CDR3 loop is CASSEGDRILEQYF. Here the CDR3 DNA reads TGTGCCAGCAGCGAGGGGGACCGAATCCTCGAGCAGTACTTC.